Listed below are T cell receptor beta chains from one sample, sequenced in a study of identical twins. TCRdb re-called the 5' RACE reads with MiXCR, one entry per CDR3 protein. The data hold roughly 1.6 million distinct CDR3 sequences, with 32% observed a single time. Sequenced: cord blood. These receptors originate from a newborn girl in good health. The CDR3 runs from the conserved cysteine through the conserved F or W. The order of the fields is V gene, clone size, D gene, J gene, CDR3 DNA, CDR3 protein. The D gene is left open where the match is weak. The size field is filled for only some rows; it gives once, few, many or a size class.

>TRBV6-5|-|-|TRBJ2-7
TGTGCCAGCAGTAGGGACTTCTCCTACAATGAGCAGTACTTC
CASSRDFSYNEQYF
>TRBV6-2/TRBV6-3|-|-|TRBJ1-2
TGTGCCAGCAGCCCCGGCGTGGCCTATGGCTACACCTTC
CASSPGVAYGYTF
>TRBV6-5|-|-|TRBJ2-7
TGTGCCAGCAGCCTCTCGCGGGGACCTCTCTACGAGCAGTACTTC
CASSLSRGPLYEQYF
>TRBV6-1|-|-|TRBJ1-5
TGTGCCAGCAGTGAAGCGACACCTTATAGCAATCAGCCCCAGCATTTT
CASSEATPYSNQPQHF
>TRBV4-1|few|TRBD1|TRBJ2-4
TGCGCCAGCAGCCTCCAGGTCGGACAGGTCAAAAACATTCAGTACTTC
CASSLQVGQVKNIQYF
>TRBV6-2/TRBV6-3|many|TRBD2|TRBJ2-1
TGTGCCAGCAGGCGACTAGCGGGGGGGTACAATGAGCAGTTCTTC
CASRRLAGGYNEQFF
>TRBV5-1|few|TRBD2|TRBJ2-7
TGCGCCAGCAGCTGGGCGGGGGGAATTTACGAGCAGTACTTC
CASSWAGGIYEQYF
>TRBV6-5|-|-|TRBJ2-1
TGTGCCAGCAGTTACTCGTCAGGACAGACCCCTGACCCCTACAATGAGCAGTTCTTC
CASSYSSGQTPDPYNEQFF
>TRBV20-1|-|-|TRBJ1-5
TGCAGTGCTAGAGGGCAGCGTAGCAATCAGCCCCAGCATTTT
CSARGQRSNQPQHF
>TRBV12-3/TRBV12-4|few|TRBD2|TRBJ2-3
TGTGCCAGCAGCCCCCCTAGCGGGGGGGCCGTAGATACGCAGTATTTT
CASSPPSGGAVDTQYF
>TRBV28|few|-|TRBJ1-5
TGTGCCAGCAGTTTTATCCAGGGCGGTGTACGGCCCCAGCATTTT
CASSFIQGGVRPQHF
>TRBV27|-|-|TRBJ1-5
TGTGCCAGCCTCCGTGACCGCAATCAGCCCCAGCATTTT
CASLRDRNQPQHF
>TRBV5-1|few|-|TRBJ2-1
TGCGCCAGCACCGAAGGGAACGGCAATGAGCAGTTCTTC
CASTEGNGNEQFF
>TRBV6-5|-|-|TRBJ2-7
TGTGCCAGCAGTTACAGAGGGGGGTACAATGAGCAGTACTTC
CASSYRGGYNEQYF
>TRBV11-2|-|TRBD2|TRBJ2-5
TGTGCCAGCAGCTTACTGCGGGGGGGCGCCGAGACCCAGTACTTC
CASSLLRGGAETQYF
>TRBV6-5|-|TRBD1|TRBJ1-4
TGTGCCAGCAGGCCGGGACAGGGTGAGGAAAAACTGTTTTTT
CASRPGQGEEKLFF
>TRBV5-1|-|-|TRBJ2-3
TGCGCCAGCAGCTTGGGTATTGTGGAGGGTGGCACAGATACGCAGTATTTT
CASSLGIVEGGTDTQYF
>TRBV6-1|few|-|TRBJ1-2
TGTGCCAGCAGTGAAGGACTGACTAACTATGGCTACACCTTC
CASSEGLTNYGYTF
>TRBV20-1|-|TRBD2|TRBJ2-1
TGCAGTGCTAGGAGGGCCGGACTAGCGGGGCCGGAGCAGTTCTTC
CSARRAGLAGPEQFF
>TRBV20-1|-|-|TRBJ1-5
TGCAGTGCTAGCCAGGCTAATCAGCCCCAGCATTTT
CSASQANQPQHF
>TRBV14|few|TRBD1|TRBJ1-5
TGTGCCAGCAGCCAAGATCGTGCCGACAGGGGTAGTCAGCCCCAGCATTTT
CASSQDRADRGSQPQHF